A selection of T cell receptor beta chains follows, all from one sample in a study of cytomegalovirus exposure and HLA in healthy donors. This table comes from immunoSEQ multiplex PCR, and its TCRdb copy is limited to in-frame clones, with some not included. The table includes 70,000 to 90,000 clones, 85% detected once. Sequenced material: PBMCs. The receptor set was obtained from a man aged 25-40 years in good health and CMV-seronegative. Both conserved end residues are part of each CDR3. The D gene is left open where the match is weak. Some rows have no size entry. The others give once, few or many, or a class for an expanded clone.

CDR3 protein	CDR3 DNA	D gene	V gene	CDR3 length	clone size	J gene
CASSLDGAEYEQYF	TGTGCCAGCAGCTTAGATGGGGCCGAATACGAGCAGTACTTC	-	TRBV11-3	14	-	TRBJ2-7
CSVESRLAERGELFF	TGCAGCGTTGAAAGTCGACTAGCGGAACGCGGGGAGCTGTTTTTT	TRBD2	TRBV29-1	15	-	TRBJ2-2
CASVWAANTGELFF	TGTGCCAGCGTTTGGGCAGCGAACACCGGGGAGCTGTTTTTT	-	TRBV6-1	14	-	TRBJ2-2
CASSQDELARSEFF	TGCGCCAGCAGCCAAGACGAACTAGCGAGGTCGGAGTTCTTC	TRBD2	TRBV4-1	14	-	TRBJ2-1
CASSPPGGISYNEQFF	TGTGCCAGCAGCCCCCCGGGAGGGATCTCCTACAATGAGCAGTTCTTC	TRBD2	TRBV9	16	many	TRBJ2-1
CASSDQGILGETQYF	TGTGCCAGCAGTGACCAGGGGATTCTCGGAGAGACCCAGTACTTC	-	TRBV6-1	15	-	TRBJ2-5
CASSYTTGPGGYTF	TGTGCCAGCAGTTACACGACAGGCCCCGGGGGCTACACCTTC	-	TRBV6-5	14	-	TRBJ1-2
CASSVELRGNSPTDTQYF	TGTGCCAGCAGCGTAGAGCTTCGCGGCAACTCCCCCACAGATACGCAGTATTTT	-	TRBV9	18	once	TRBJ2-3
CASSLYRGGVYEQYF	TGTGCCAGCAGTTTGTATCGGGGGGGAGTCTACGAGCAGTACTTC	TRBD2	TRBV28	15	-	TRBJ2-7
CASSAHSNNEQFF	TGTGCCAGCAGTGCCCATAGCAACAATGAGCAGTTCTTC	-	TRBV27	13	once	TRBJ2-1
CASRLAGGRLTDTQYF	TGTGCCAGCAGGCTAGCGGGGGGTCGACTCACAGATACGCAGTATTTT	TRBD2	TRBV7-2	16	-	TRBJ2-3
CASSRWTDPLFGQFF	TGTGCCAGCAGCAGGTGGACAGACCCTCTTTTTGGGCAGTTCTTC	-	TRBV5-4	15	once	TRBJ2-1
CASSPAWIGGTGELFF	TGCGCCAGCAGCCCCGCCTGGATTGGCGGTACCGGGGAGCTGTTTTTT	-	TRBV4-3	16	once	TRBJ2-2
CASSAGTAPYEQYF	TGTGCCAGCAGTGCCGGGACAGCTCCCTACGAGCAGTACTTC	TRBD1	TRBV2	14	-	TRBJ2-7
CATGIDRTSGDTGELFF	TGTGCCACCGGGATAGATAGGACTAGCGGGGACACCGGGGAGCTGTTTTTT	TRBD2	TRBV27	17	-	TRBJ2-2
CASSPGQGGAYEQYF	TGTGCCAGCAGCCCGGGACAGGGTGGAGCCTACGAGCAGTACTTC	TRBD1	TRBV4-2	15	-	TRBJ2-7
CASSIELGLWGLVGYTF	TGTGCCAGTAGTATAGAACTCGGGCTTTGGGGCTTAGTTGGCTACACCTTC	-	TRBV19	17	-	TRBJ1-2
CASSELAGNTGELFF	TGTGCCAGCAGTGAACTAGCGGGAAACACCGGGGAGCTGTTTTTT	TRBD2	TRBV6-1	15	-	TRBJ2-2
CASSSRTGGLGNIQYF	TGTGCCAGCAGCTCCCGAACGGGGGGCTTGGGGAACATTCAGTACTTC	-	TRBV9	16	-	TRBJ2-4
CASSVGRGDTQYF	TGTGCCAGCAGCGTAGGGCGGGGGGATACGCAGTATTTT	TRBD2	TRBV9	13	-	TRBJ2-3
CASSERRRGFSNQPQHF	TGTGCCAGCAGTGAACGTCGGCGGGGATTTAGCAATCAGCCCCAGCATTTT	-	TRBV6-1	17	-	TRBJ1-5
CAGYAKQGGFGYTF	TGTGCCGGATACGCTAAACAGGGTGGATTTGGCTACACCTTC	-	TRBV30	14	-	TRBJ1-2
CASSLSLTGGNGYTF	TGTGCCAGCAGCCTTAGCCTCACAGGGGGAAATGGCTACACCTTC	TRBD1	TRBV11-2	15	-	TRBJ1-2
CASSFSRQYGYTF	TGTGCCAGCAGTTTCTCCCGACAGTATGGCTACACCTTC	-	TRBV28	13	-	TRBJ1-2
CASSVGLAGVYEQYF	TGTGCCAGCAGCGTAGGTCTAGCGGGAGTCTACGAGCAGTACTTC	TRBD2	TRBV9	15	-	TRBJ2-7
CASISNGGTLYGYTF	TGTGCCAGTATCTCAAACGGCGGAACCCTCTATGGCTACACCTTC	-	TRBV19	15	-	TRBJ1-2
CASSKMGGTNEQYF	TGTGCCAGCAGCAAAATGGGGGGGACAAACGAGCAGTACTTC	-	TRBV7-3	14	-	TRBJ2-7
CASSLSYRGSNTGELFF	TGTGCCAGCAGTTTATCCTACAGGGGGTCGAACACCGGGGAGCTGTTTTTT	TRBD1	TRBV27	17	-	TRBJ2-2
CASSQDGAGVTDTQYF	TGTGCCAGCTCACAAGACGGTGCAGGGGTCACAGATACGCAGTATTTT	-	TRBV18	16	-	TRBJ2-3
CASSSLDRRYSPLHF	TGTGCCAGCAGTTCCCTGGACAGGAGGTATTCACCCCTCCACTTT	TRBD1	TRBV28	15	few	TRBJ1-6
CASSRQVQETQYF	TGTGCCAGCAGCCGACAGGTACAAGAGACCCAGTACTTC	-	TRBV7-3	13	few	TRBJ2-5
CASTSSGRAGTDTQYF	TGTGCCAGCACCTCTAGCGGGAGGGCCGGAACAGATACGCAGTATTTT	TRBD2	TRBV9	16	-	TRBJ2-3
CASRFRDSNTDTQYF	TGCGCCAGCAGGTTCCGGGACAGCAACACAGATACGCAGTATTTT	TRBD1	TRBV5-1	15	-	TRBJ2-3
CASSRDYEETQYF	TGTGCCAGCAGCCGGGACTATGAAGAGACCCAGTACTTC	TRBD2	TRBV6-5	13	-	TRBJ2-5
CASSYGGNQPQHF	TGTGCCAGCAGTTATGGGGGGAACCAGCCCCAGCATTTT	-	TRBV27	13	-	TRBJ1-5
CASSTRDSPNEKLFF	TGTGCCAGCAGTACCCGGGACAGTCCTAATGAAAAACTGTTTTTT	TRBD1	TRBV28	15	-	TRBJ1-4
CASSSGLAGRADTQYF	TGCGCCAGCAGCTCTGGACTAGCGGGGCGGGCAGATACGCAGTATTTT	TRBD2	TRBV5-1	16	-	TRBJ2-3
CASSPGTGEETQYF	TGTGCCAGTAGTCCCGGGACAGGAGAAGAGACCCAGTACTTC	TRBD1	TRBV19	14	-	TRBJ2-5
CASSYGGQPLNTEAFF	TGTGCCAGCAGTTACGGGGGACAGCCCTTGAACACTGAAGCTTTCTTT	TRBD1	TRBV6-6	16	-	TRBJ1-1
CASSELFGGNEKLFF	TGTGCCAGCAGTGAACTGTTTGGCGGGAATGAAAAACTGTTTTTT	-	TRBV6-1	15	-	TRBJ1-4
CASRPRGQDTGELFF	TGTGCCAGCAGGCCCCGAGGACAGGACACCGGGGAGCTGTTTTTT	TRBD1	TRBV28	15	-	TRBJ2-2
CASSVDRGGTEAFF	TGTGCCAGCAGCGTAGACAGGGGAGGAACTGAAGCTTTCTTT	TRBD1	TRBV9	14	-	TRBJ1-1
CASSRGGQHSGNTIYF	TGTGCCAGCAGCCGAGGGGGACAGCACTCTGGAAACACCATATATTTT	TRBD1	TRBV5-4	16	-	TRBJ1-3
CAFSDRRVNQPQHF	TGTGCCTTCAGCGATAGGCGCGTTAATCAGCCCCAGCATTTT	-	TRBV2	14	-	TRBJ1-5
CASSLRGAGGPYNEQFF	TGTGCCAGCAGCCTAAGGGGTGCGGGAGGGCCATACAATGAGCAGTTCTTC	TRBD2	TRBV9	17	-	TRBJ2-1